Listed below are T cell receptor beta chains from one sample, sequenced in a study of blood T cell repertoires in COVID-19. The data were produced by immunoSEQ multiplex PCR, yet TCRdb's version contains in-frame clones alone and is incomplete. Here the sample spans about 370,000 clones, more than 70% being singletons. The sequenced material came from peripheral blood. The receptors were gathered from a woman in her 30s with COVID-19, enrolled during active disease. CDR3s include the opening cysteine and the closing phenylalanine or tryptophan. D genes are given only for firm matches. Expanded clones get a size class; other rows say once, few or many, or leave the size out.

d_call,v_call,j_call,clone_size,cdr3_aa,cdr3_nt
.,TRBV18,TRBJ1-2,.,CASSPGLAGDGYTF,TGTGCCAGCTCGCCGGGCTTAGCAGGGGACGGCTACACCTTC
.,TRBV28,TRBJ1-5,.,CASSARDYSNQPQHF,TGTGCCAGCAGTGCCAGGGATTATAGCAATCAGCCCCAGCATTTT
TRBD2,TRBV5-1,TRBJ2-3,.,CASSLEGLAVDTQYF,TGCGCCAGCAGCTTGGAGGGACTAGCTGTAGATACGCAGTATTTT
.,TRBV5-1,TRBJ2-1,.,CASSFSSGINNEQFF,TGCGCCAGCAGCTTTTCGAGTGGTATTAACAATGAGCAGTTCTTC
.,TRBV7-9,TRBJ1-3,.,CASSLVRGIGNTIYF,TGTGCCAGCAGCTTAGTCCGAGGGATTGGAAACACCATATATTTT
TRBD2,TRBV29-1,TRBJ2-1,.,CSVVWKRGYNEQFF,TGCAGCGTTGTATGGAAGCGGGGCTACAATGAGCAGTTCTTC
.,TRBV19,TRBJ1-5,.,CASAAGLNQPQHF,TGTGCCAGTGCCGCAGGACTCAATCAGCCCCAGCATTTT
.,TRBV12-3/TRBV12-4,TRBJ2-5,.,CASSRKLKETQYF,TGTGCCAGCAGTCGTAAGCTTAAAGAGACCCAGTACTTC
.,TRBV4-3,TRBJ1-4,.,CASSQDPSGATNEKLFF,TGCGCCAGCAGCCAAGATCCCTCGGGAGCAACTAATGAAAAACTGTTTTTT
.,TRBV5-1,TRBJ2-7,.,CASSLSREQGLGEQYF,TGCGCCAGCAGCTTATCTCGGGAACAGGGTCTTGGAGAGCAGTACTTC
.,TRBV6-2/TRBV6-3,TRBJ1-1,once,CASSSGNTEAFF,TGTGCCAGCAGTTCGGGAAACACTGAAGCTTTCTTT
TRBD2,TRBV5-4,TRBJ2-1,.,CASSLWSSGWSSYNEQFF,TGTGCCAGCAGCTTATGGAGTAGCGGGTGGAGCTCCTACAATGAGCAGTTCTTC
TRBD1,TRBV15,TRBJ1-1,once,CATASGGPGAEAFF,TGTGCCACCGCGTCAGGGGGGCCGGGGGCTGAAGCTTTCTTT
TRBD1,TRBV18,TRBJ1-3,.,CASSPRQGYSGNTIYF,TGTGCCAGCTCACCTAGACAGGGATACTCTGGAAACACCATATATTTT
.,TRBV18,TRBJ1-2,.,CASSPRANYGYTF,TGTGCCAGCTCACCACGGGCAAACTATGGCTACACCTTC
.,TRBV7-2,TRBJ2-5,.,CASSRKTGIETQYF,TGTGCCAGCAGCAGGAAGACAGGTATAGAGACCCAGTACTTC
TRBD1,TRBV11-3,TRBJ2-1,.,CASSPHRDRDYNEQFF,TGTGCCAGCAGCCCACACCGGGACAGGGACTACAATGAGCAGTTCTTC
TRBD2,TRBV6-2/TRBV6-3,TRBJ2-1,.,CASSLAGGYNEQFF,TGTGCCAGCAGTTTAGCGGGGGGATACAATGAGCAGTTCTTC
TRBD2,TRBV19,TRBJ2-1,.,CASSVTSGRPTYNEQFF,TGTGCCAGTAGTGTGACTAGCGGGCGACCCACCTACAATGAGCAGTTCTTC
TRBD2,TRBV3-1/TRBV3-2,TRBJ2-1,.,CASSQDRGGRATGNEQFF,TGTGCCAGCAGCCAAGATCGAGGCGGGAGGGCCACGGGGAATGAGCAGTTCTTC
TRBD1,TRBV12-3/TRBV12-4,TRBJ1-6,once,CASSLEGAATLHF,TGTGCCAGCAGTTTGGAGGGGGCGGCCACCCTCCACTTT
TRBD1,TRBV19,TRBJ2-2,.,CASSLLGGRQGPYTGELFF,TGTGCCAGTAGTCTTTTAGGGGGTCGACAGGGGCCCTACACCGGGGAGCTGTTTTTT
.,TRBV25-1,TRBJ2-1,.,CASNDGGSWNEQFF,TGTGCCAGCAACGATGGGGGGAGTTGGAATGAGCAGTTCTTC
.,TRBV4-3,TRBJ2-2,.,CASSQWSGTNTGELFF,TGCGCCAGCAGCCAATGGTCGGGGACGAACACCGGGGAGCTGTTTTTT
.,TRBV5-1,TRBJ2-5,.,CATPKRYF,TGCGCCACTCCCAAGCGGTACTTC
.,TRBV4-3,TRBJ1-1,.,CASSQQQGRDTEAFF,TGCGCCAGCAGCCAACAACAGGGTAGGGACACTGAAGCTTTCTTT
TRBD1,TRBV27,TRBJ2-5,.,CASSFGQGARETQYF,TGTGCCAGCAGTTTCGGACAGGGGGCCAGGGAGACCCAGTACTTC
.,TRBV10-1,TRBJ2-1,.,CASSERGQFPYNEQFF,TGCGCCAGCAGTGAGAGGGGCCAGTTCCCTTACAATGAGCAGTTCTTC
.,TRBV4-1,TRBJ2-5,.,CASSQANLRRWETQYF,TGCGCCAGCAGCCAAGCTAACCTGAGGCGATGGGAGACCCAGTACTTC
.,TRBV15,TRBJ1-1,.,CATSRDRGGWGITEAFF,TGTGCCACCAGCAGAGATCGGGGGGGCTGGGGTATCACTGAAGCTTTCTTT
.,TRBV11-3,TRBJ1-3,.,CASTVLNSGNTIYF,TGTGCCAGCACAGTTCTCAACTCTGGAAACACCATATATTTT
.,TRBV5-4,TRBJ1-4,.,CASSFEASTNEKLFF,TGTGCCAGCAGCTTCGAGGCATCAACTAATGAAAAACTGTTTTTT
.,TRBV6-5,TRBJ2-7,once,CASSYSRASSYEQYF,TGTGCCAGCAGTTACTCGCGGGCCAGCTCCTACGAGCAGTACTTC
.,TRBV12-3/TRBV12-4,TRBJ2-1,.,CASSLSVINEQFF,TGTGCCAGCAGTTTGAGCGTGATCAATGAGCAGTTCTTC
TRBD1,TRBV18,TRBJ1-1,.,CASSPRGQGDTEAFF,TGTGCCAGCTCACCACGGGGACAGGGGGACACTGAAGCTTTCTTT
.,TRBV6-5,TRBJ1-1,.,CASRGRGTEAFF,TGTGCCAGCAGGGGTCGGGGAACTGAAGCTTTCTTT
.,TRBV7-9,TRBJ1-2,once,CASSLDGPREYGYTF,TGTGCCAGCAGCTTAGATGGGCCCAGAGAGTATGGCTACACCTTC
.,TRBV4-1,TRBJ2-5,.,CASSLPTYGLETQYF,TGCGCCAGCAGCCTACCTACATACGGGTTGGAGACCCAGTACTTC
TRBD1,TRBV6-2/TRBV6-3,TRBJ1-1,.,CASSQTGTLWNTEAFF,TGTGCCAGCAGTCAGACAGGGACCTTGTGGAACACTGAAGCTTTCTTT